The 29 T cell receptor beta chains given below trace back to one sample, sequenced in a study of blood T cell repertoires in COVID-19 (dated by TCRdb to 2020 to 2022). Libraries came from the immunoSEQ multiplex PCR assay. The clones in this table, taken by TCRdb from immuneACCESS, are in-frame only. Not every clone is retained; where verified, under half of the shortfall comes from an unresolved V gene, and the cause of the rest is unknown. The sample yields under 200,000 clones; less than 85% were counted once. The ten biggest clones cover around 5.2% of the sample. Sequenced input: PBMCs or T cells enriched from blood (not recorded which). The source is a woman aged 55-70 years with acute COVID-19.

The genes are TRBV28 and TRBJ2-2; a possible D gene is TRBD1 (6 bases). V shed 3 bases and J shed 0 bases, with 23 bases lying between them. This CDR3 spans 20 amino acids. Germline values: CDR1 MDHEN, CDR2 SYDVKM. The CDR3 nucleotides are TGTGCCAGCAGTTTCTCATATGGGACACAGAGAGGGCCGAACACCGGGGAGCTGTTTTTT. The encoded protein is CASSFSYGTQRGPNTGELFF. Based on the CDR3 plus reference TRBV28 and TRBJ2-2, the full variable domain is DVKVTQSSRYLVKRTGEKVFLECVQDMDHENMFWYRQDPGLGLRLIYFSYDVKMKEKGDIPEGYSVSREKKERFSLILESASTNQTSMYLCASSFSYGTQRGPNTGELFFGEGSRLTVL.

V is TRBV28 and J is TRBJ1-5; unclear D gene. In germline, CDR1 is MDHEN, CDR2 SYDVKM. Trimming left V 7 bases short and J 0 bases short, with 19 bases between. The CDR3 runs to 17 residues. The DNA for the CDR3 is TGTGCCAGCACCACCGTGGGCGGGATACTTAGCAATCAGCCCCAGCATTTT. It yields the protein CASTTVGGILSNQPQHF.

J is TRBJ1-6 and V is TRBV2; possibly TRBD1 for D (5 bases). The CDR3 is 15 residues long. Trimming shortened V by 3 bases and J by 1 base, and 7 bases separated the two germline ends. Germline lookup yields CDR1 SNHLY and CDR2 FYNNEI. CDR3 DNA sequence: TGTGCCAGCAGTGATCAGGGATCCTATAATTCACCCCTCCACTTT. It specifies CASSDQGSYNSPLHF.

The rearrangement links TRBV29-1 to TRBJ1-2; D is unresolved. This CDR3 has 13 amino acids. Germline lookup yields CDR1 SQVTM and CDR2 ANQGSEA. The CDR3 region is CTSTPPGSYGYTF. In DNA, the CDR3 is TGCACCTCAACCCCACCGGGTTCCTATGGCTACACCTTC.

This clone showed up just a few times. The chain combines TRBV10-3 with TRBJ1-3; 10 bases agree with TRBD1. The CDR3 covers 15 residues. Germline V gene sequence: CDR1 ENHRY, CDR2 SYGVKD. The J segment lost 3 bases and the V segment lost 6 bases, leaving 5 bases of the junction unmatched. CDR3 in DNA: TGTGCCATCAGAGGACAGGGGGGATTTGGAAACACCATATATTTT. Translated: CAIRGQGGFGNTIYF.

The rearrangement uses TRBV11-2 and TRBJ2-7; D gene ambiguous. The ends were cut back, 3 bases at V and 3 bases at J, with 12 bases in the middle. The CDR3 has 14 amino acids. CDR1 and CDR2 (germline): SGHAT, FQNNGV. The CDR3 loop is CASSFGPHLYEQYV. CDR3 sequence (DNA): TGTGCCAGCAGCTTTGGCCCACACCTCTACGAGCAGTACGTC.

The chain carries TRBV18 and TRBJ1-5, with 12 bases fitting TRBD1. V dropped 5 bases and J dropped 6; count of bases not matched to a gene: 5. The CDR3 is 15 amino acids. CDR1 KGHSH and CDR2 LQKENI come from the germline V gene. Here the CDR3 DNA reads TGTGCCAGCTCAGCCGGGACAGGGGGCAGTCAGCCCCAGCATTTT. Translation: CASSAGTGGSQPQHF.

This chain connects TRBV15 to TRBJ1-1; perhaps TRBD1 as D (5 bases). Trimming removed 3 bases at V and 11 bases at J, with 13 bases between. CDR1 LNHNV and CDR2 YYDKDF come from the germline V gene (reference sequence). The CDR3 is 12 amino acids. CDR3 sequence: CATSSYRQHAFF. CDR3 nucleotide sequence: TGTGCCACCAGCAGCTACAGGCAACACGCTTTCTTT.

Only a few counts were recorded for this clone. The genes are TRBV10-3 and TRBJ1-1; no reliable D call. From germline, CDR1 is ENHRY and CDR2 SYGVKD. V lost 6 bases, J lost 13 bases, and 24 bases lay in between. The CDR3 runs to 14 residues. CDR3 sequence (DNA): TGTGCCATCAGGGGGAACGGGGAGGAACTGAAGGGTTTCTTT. This translates into CAIRGNGEELKGFF.

The chain recombines TRBV7-9 with TRBJ2-1; no firm D call. V lost 8 bases and J 4 bases, leaving 18 bases between the germline ends. There are 15 residues in the CDR3. Germline V gives CDR1 SEHNR, CDR2 FQNEAQ (reference sequence). CDR3 region: CASLKAEAAYNEQFF. The DNA for the CDR3 is TGTGCCAGCTTAAAGGCCGAGGCGGCTTACAATGAGCAGTTCTTC.

The V gene is TRBV12-3 or TRBV12-4, the J gene TRBJ1-5; tentative D call: TRBD1 (6 bases). CDR3 length: 13 residues. Trimming took off 6 bases at V and 7 bases at J, with 13 bases between the two ends. This chain's CDR3 is CASSLQGGQPQHF. For the CDR3, the DNA is TGTGCCAGCAGCCTACAGGGAGGGCAGCCCCAGCATTTT.

The rearrangement uses TRBV4-3 and TRBJ1-3, with TRBD1 as a possible D gene (5 bases). This CDR3 region has 17 residues. Germline CDR1 and CDR2: LGHNA and YSLEER. Trimming took 4 bases from V and 0 from J, leaving 16 bases between them. CDR3 loop: CASSPRAGGTSGNTIYF. CDR3 DNA sequence: TGCGCCAGCAGCCCCCGGGCCGGGGGGACCTCTGGAAACACCATATATTTT.

The CDR3 reads CASSASGTALNEQFF. In nucleotides, the CDR3 is TGTGCCAGCAGCGCGAGCGGGACCGCCCTCAATGAGCAGTTCTTC. The chain combines TRBV9 with TRBJ2-1; 7 bases are shared with TRBD2. This CDR3 is 15 amino acids long. Germline V CDR1 and CDR2: SGDLS, YYNGEE. V lost 3 bases, J lost 6 bases, and 9 bases stayed unmatched.

The chain joins TRBV7-2 to TRBJ2-7; D gene unclear. The CDR3 contains 15 residues. The germline V gene has CDR1 SGHTA and CDR2 FQGNSA. V was pared by 1 base and J by 0 bases, with 10 bases between. In DNA, the CDR3 is TGTGCCAGCAGCTTAGGTCCGATGAGCTCCTACGAGCAGTACTTC. Amino acids: CASSLGPMSSYEQYF.

This sequence joins TRBV6-4 and TRBJ1-5, with D tentatively TRBD1 (5 bases). There are 13 residues in the CDR3. V was cut by 9 bases and J by 2 bases, with 11 bases left in between. Looked up from germline, CDR1 is MRHNA and CDR2 is SNTAGT. The CDR3 region is CASSGDRNQPQHF. CDR3 DNA: TGTGCCAGTTCGGGGGATCGCAATCAGCCCCAGCATTTT.

The gene calls are TRBV18 and TRBJ2-1; D is possibly TRBD2 (6 bases). Germline V gene sequence: CDR1 KGHSH, CDR2 LQKENI. The CDR3 totals 17 residues. V shed 6 bases and J shed 6 bases, with 24 bases lying between them. DNA for the CDR3: TGTGCCAGCTCTCCCAACGCGCTTGGGGGGACGAGCAATGAGCAGTTCTTC. Amino acid sequence: CASSPNALGGTSNEQFF.

The chain joins TRBV6-2 or TRBV6-3 to TRBJ2-1; TRBD2 aligns across 8 bases. J was trimmed by 2 bases and V by 5 bases; bases with no gene match: 17. This CDR3 has 19 amino acids. The germline CDR1 and CDR2 sequences are MNHEY and SVGEGT. The CDR3 protein is CASSRPGTRIRGPYNEQFF. The CDR3, as DNA: TGTGCCAGCAGTCGTCCCGGGACTAGGATCAGGGGCCCCTACAATGAGCAGTTCTTC.

The rearrangement joins TRBV24-1 to TRBJ1-4; the D is unclear. CDR3 size: 14 residues. The V end lost 5 bases, the J end lost 8 bases, and 14 bases lay between the germline ends. Germline values: CDR1 KGHDR, CDR2 SFDVKD. This CDR3 reads CATSGGAGAEKLFF. The CDR3 nucleotides are TGTGCCACCAGTGGCGGAGCGGGAGCAGAAAAACTGTTTTTT.

The chain recombines TRBV7-8 with TRBJ1-4; a weak D match, TRBD1 (6 bases). CDR1 and CDR2 from the germline V gene are SGHVS and FQNEAQ. The CDR3 is made up of 15 amino acids. Trimming stripped 5 bases from V and 14 bases from J, with 24 bases between. The CDR3: CASSHNRDILRVLFF. As DNA, the CDR3 is TGTGCCAGCAGCCATAATAGGGACATCCTCCGCGTCCTGTTTTTT.

V gene TRBV5-1 combines with J gene TRBJ1-4; TRBD1 might be the D (5 bases). The CDR3 length is 16 residues. CDR1 and CDR2 from the germline V gene are SGHRS and YFSETQ. Trimming shortened V by 4 bases and J by 0 bases, and 13 bases separated the two germline ends. The CDR3 coding sequence is TGCGCCAGCAGCAACCAGGGCGGTGCAACTAATGAAAAACTGTTTTTT. Its translation: CASSNQGGATNEKLFF.

The rearrangement joins TRBV16 to TRBJ2-7; no definite D call. CDR1 is KGHSY, CDR2 FQNENV, per germline. V lost 0 bases, J lost 3 bases, and 3 bases lay in between. The CDR3 has 12 amino acids. The CDR3 reads CASSQSYYEQYF. The CDR3 nucleotides read TGTGCCAGCAGCCAATCTTACTACGAGCAGTACTTC.

This clone was seen only a few times. The gene calls are TRBV29-1 and TRBJ2-1, with a possible D match to TRBD2 (7 bases). Trimming cost V 0 bases and J 12 bases, with 12 bases left between them. From germline, CDR1 is SQVTM and CDR2 ANQGSEA. The CDR3 extends over 12 amino acids. CDR3 in amino acids: CSVEDGGPAQFF. The CDR3 DNA reads TGCAGCGTTGAAGACGGGGGGCCGGCGCAGTTCTTC.

The chain couples TRBV14 to TRBJ2-7, with 8 nucleotides matching TRBD1. Trimming at V came to 4 bases and at J to 0 bases, leaving 8 bases not matched to a gene. This CDR3 region has 16 residues. In germline, CDR1 is SGHDN, CDR2 FVKESK. CDR3: CASSPLTGVSSYEQYV. CDR3 nucleotides: TGTGCCAGCAGCCCACTGACAGGGGTCAGCTCCTACGAGCAGTACGTC.

This clone was picked up a small number of times. The chain uses TRBV5-4 and TRBJ1-2; TRBD1 aligns across 8 bases. V was pared by 4 bases and J by 5 bases, with 10 bases of the junction left unmatched. This CDR3 has 15 amino acids. Germline values: CDR1 SGHNT, CDR2 YYREEE (reference sequence). In DNA form, the CDR3 reads TGTGCCAGCAGCCTGGGCACAGGGGGGATTTATGGCTACACCTTC. Translation: CASSLGTGGIYGYTF. Full variable domain (missing parts from reference TRBV5-4 and TRBJ1-2): ETGVTQSPTHLIKTRGQQVTLRCSSQSGHNTVSWYQQALGQGPQFIFQYYREEENGRGNFPPRFSGLQFPNYSSELNVNALELDDSALYLCASSLGTGGIYGYTFGSGTRLTVV.

This clone was observed a single time. This chain joins TRBV4-1 and TRBJ1-2, with 10 bases aligning to TRBD1. V was clipped by 4 bases and J by 8 bases; unmatched bases: 10. The CDR3 loop spans 15 amino acids. The germline gives CDR1 MGHRA, CDR2 YSYEKL. CDR3 sequence reads: CASSLEPGQGYGYTF. The CDR3 region has the DNA TGCGCCAGCAGCCTTGAACCGGGACAGGGGTACGGCTACACCTTC.

The chain employs TRBV7-2 and TRBJ1-1; D gene uncertain. CDR1 and CDR2 from the germline V gene are SGHTA and FQGNSA. The V and J ends lost 3 bases and 8 bases respectively, with 13 bases between them. The CDR3 runs to 13 residues. The CDR3 protein is CASSFAPGSEAFF. For the CDR3, the DNA is TGTGCCAGCAGCTTTGCCCCAGGCTCGGAAGCTTTCTTT. Complete variable domain (other parts from reference TRBV7-2 and TRBJ1-1): GAGVSQSPSNKVTEKGKDVELRCDPISGHTALYWYRQSLGQGLEFLIYFQGNSAPDKSGLPSDRFSAERTGGSVSTLTIQRTQQEDSAVYLCASSFAPGSEAFFGQGTRLTVV.

V is TRBV4-3 and J is TRBJ2-2; D may be TRBD2 (6 bases). V lost 4 bases to trimming and J lost 4 bases, with 13 bases between them. This CDR3 is built from 15 residues. CDR1 is LGHNA and CDR2 is YSLEER in the germline V gene. The chain's CDR3 is CASSPTGGSTGELFF. CDR3 bases: TGCGCCAGCAGCCCAACCGGAGGGTCCACCGGGGAGCTGTTTTTT.

The rearrangement links TRBV19 to TRBJ2-1; 8 bases match TRBD2. After removal of 8 bases from V and 10 bases from J, the junction contained 13 bases not matched to a gene. The CDR3 spans 14 residues. Germline assignment: CDR1 LNHDA and CDR2 SQIVND (reference sequence). CDR3 DNA: TGTGCCAGTGTCGGCGGGAGGAGGGCGGGAGAGCAGTTCTTC. This sequence encodes CASVGGRRAGEQFF.

This chain connects TRBV7-8 to TRBJ1-2; D gene uncertain. Germline V gene lookup returns CDR1 SGHVS and CDR2 FQNEAQ. Trimming took off 2 bases at V and 4 bases at J, with 11 bases between the two ends. This CDR3 comprises 14 residues. DNA of the CDR3: TGTGCCAGCAGCTTAAGTTTACAGTCCTATGGCTACACCTTC. It codes for CASSLSLQSYGYTF.